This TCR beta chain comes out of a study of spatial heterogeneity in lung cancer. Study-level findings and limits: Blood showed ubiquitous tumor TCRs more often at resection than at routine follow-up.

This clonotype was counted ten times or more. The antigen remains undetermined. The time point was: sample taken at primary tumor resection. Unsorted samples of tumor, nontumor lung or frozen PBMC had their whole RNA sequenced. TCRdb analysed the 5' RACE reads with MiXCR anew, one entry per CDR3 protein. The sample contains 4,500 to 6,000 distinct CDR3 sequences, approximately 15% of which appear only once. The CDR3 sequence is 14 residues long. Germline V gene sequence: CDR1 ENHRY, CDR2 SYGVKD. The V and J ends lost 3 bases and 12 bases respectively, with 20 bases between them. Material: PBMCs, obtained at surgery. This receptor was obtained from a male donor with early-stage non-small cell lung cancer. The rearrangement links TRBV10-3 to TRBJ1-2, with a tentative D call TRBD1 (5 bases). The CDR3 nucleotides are TGTGCCATCAGTGATGAGGGGACGGGCCTATTGAACACCTTC. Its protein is CAISDEGTGLLNTF.